These 18 T cell receptor beta chains were sequenced from one sample in a study of T cell responses to AZD1222 COVID-19 vaccine. TCRdb's table, derived via immunoSEQ multiplex PCR, lists solely in-frame clones and lacks some. The data contain roughly 180,000 clones, approximately 92% of them seen just once; the ten biggest clones take up under 1.1%. The input for sequencing was peripheral blood, taken 28 days after the second dose of the MenACWY control vaccine. These receptors all come from an adult who received the MenACWY meningococcal vaccine as a control.

The genes are TRBV5-1 and TRBJ2-7; 9 bases fit TRBD1. The germline gives CDR1 SGHRS, CDR2 YFSETQ. V gave up 4 bases and J gave up 4 bases; unmatched junction bases: 15. The CDR3 runs to 17 residues. In nucleotides, the CDR3 is TGCGCCAGCAGCACGCTGCTCTTGGACAGGGGCAGGTACGAGCAGTACTTC. This translates into CASSTLLLDRGRYEQYF.

This chain uses TRBV4-2 with TRBJ1-1, with a tentative D call TRBD1 (6 bases). Trimming removed 3 bases at V and 1 base at J, with 21 bases between. The CDR3 has 18 residues. The germline V gene encodes CDR1 LGHNA and CDR2 YNFKEQ. The CDR3 reads CASSHPSPALTGNTEAFF. The CDR3 DNA follows: TGTGCCAGCAGCCATCCCAGCCCAGCCCTGACAGGGAACACTGAAGCTTTCTTT.

This clone was counted between two and nine times. For the CDR3, the DNA is TGTGCCAGTAGTATATTGGCTGGTAATCAGCCCCAGCATTTT. Translating it yields CASSILAGNQPQHF. The genes are TRBV19 and TRBJ1-5; D is unresolved. Germline V gives CDR1 LNHDA, CDR2 SQIVND (reference sequence). Trimming took off 2 bases at V and 4 bases at J, with 9 bases between the two ends. The CDR3 loop spans 14 amino acids.

The J gene is TRBJ1-1, the V gene TRBV6-5; D might be TRBD1 (6 bases). V dropped 6 bases and J dropped 5 bases, with 13 bases sitting between them. This CDR3 region has 13 residues. Germline CDR1 reads MNHEY; CDR2 reads SVGAGI. The CDR3 loop is CASRSDRGTEAFF. CDR3 DNA: TGTGCCAGCAGATCGGACAGAGGAACTGAAGCTTTCTTT.

The chain recombines TRBV7-5 with TRBJ1-2. TRBV7-5 is assigned pseudogene status. The CDR3 runs 15 residues. The chain's CDR3 is CVRILGGPINYGYTF. The CDR3, as DNA: TGTGTCAGAATCCTGGGGGGCCCGATTAACTATGGCTACACCTTC.

This rearrangement joins TRBV28 to TRBJ1-2; 7 positions match TRBD1. V lost 3 bases, J lost 4 bases, and 8 bases stayed unmatched. Germline V gives CDR1 MDHEN, CDR2 SYDVKM. This CDR3 region has 15 residues. The DNA of the CDR3 is TGTGCCAGCAGTTTGGGTCACAGGGGTACCTATGGCTACACCTTC. This codes for CASSLGHRGTYGYTF.

V usage is TRBV10-3 and J usage is TRBJ2-5; D remains ambiguous. Trimming removed 6 bases at V and 5 bases at J, with 10 bases between. Per germline, CDR1 ENHRY and CDR2 SYGVKD. The CDR3 loop spans 12 amino acids. CDR3 sequence reads: CAIRGSGETQYF. The CDR3 nucleotides read TGTGCCATCAGAGGGTCTGGGGAGACCCAGTACTTC.

The chain uses TRBV28 and TRBJ1-2, with TRBD1 identical over 8 bases. Germline trimming cut 5 bases from V and 5 bases from J; bases unmatched to any gene: 16. The CDR3 runs 17 residues. CDR1 and CDR2 from the germline V gene are MDHEN and SYDVKM. CDR3 residues: CASSATGTGTSTYGYTF. The CDR3 bases are TGTGCCAGCAGTGCTACCGGGACAGGCACTTCTACTTATGGCTACACCTTC.

The J gene is TRBJ1-4, the V gene TRBV6-5; possible D gene TRBD1, 6 bases. The CDR3 extends over 14 amino acids. Germline loops: CDR1 MNHEY, CDR2 SVGAGI. Trimming removed 2 bases at V and 7 bases at J, with 11 bases between. As DNA, the CDR3 is TGTGCCAGCAGTTACGGGGGGCGGGCTGAAAAACTGTTTTTT. Its translation is CASSYGGRAEKLFF.

J is TRBJ1-6 and V is TRBV10-3, with TRBD1 matching 9 bases. This CDR3 is 15 amino acids long. Germline assignment: CDR1 ENHRY and CDR2 SYGVKD. Trimming removed 2 bases from V and 5 bases from J; junction bases left unmatched: 1. CDR3 region: CAISERTGDNSPLHF. The CDR3 region has the DNA TGTGCCATCAGTGAGCGGACAGGGGATAATTCACCCCTCCACTTT.

CDR3 residues: CASSETSVWDGYTF. The CDR3 DNA reads as TGTGCCAGCAGTGAAACGAGTGTATGGGATGGCTACACCTTC. This sequence joins TRBV2 and TRBJ1-2; unclear D gene. In germline, CDR1 is SNHLY, CDR2 FYNNEI. V lost 2 bases and J 6 bases, leaving 13 bases between the germline ends. CDR3 length: 14 residues.

The rearrangement uses TRBV7-6 and TRBJ2-5; 13 nucleotides match TRBD2. The germline gives CDR1 SGHVS, CDR2 FNYEAQ. V shed 5 bases, J shed 4 bases, and the junction held 7 bases outside the gene matches. This CDR3 has 16 amino acids. The CDR3 is CASSIGLAGVGETQYF. In nucleotides, the CDR3 is TGTGCCAGCAGCATAGGACTAGCGGGGGTTGGAGAGACCCAGTACTTC.

Note on this clone: The sample contains more than one DNA sequence encoding this CDR3. The chain carries TRBV24-1 and TRBJ1-1, with a tentative D call TRBD1 (5 bases). Per the germline V gene, CDR1 is KGHDR and CDR2 is SFDVKD. The CDR3 is 13 amino acids. V gave up 2 bases and J gave up 5 bases, with 8 bases separating them. This CDR3 reads CATSDSGRTEAFF. For the CDR3, the DNA is TGTGCCACCAGTGATTCAGGGAGGACTGAAGCTTTCTTT.

J is TRBJ2-3 and V is TRBV7-2, with D possibly matching TRBD2 (6 bases). Germline-derived CDR1 and CDR2 are SGHTA and FQGNSA. There are 16 residues in the CDR3. V lost 4 bases and J 0 bases, leaving 14 bases between the germline ends. The CDR3 bases are TGTGCCAGCAGCTCCAACTCGGCGGGGAGCACAGATACGCAGTATTTT. Its protein is CASSSNSAGSTDTQYF.

The chain recombines TRBV5-1 with TRBJ2-2, with D perhaps being TRBD1 or TRBD2 (5 bases each). Looked up from germline, CDR1 is SGHRS and CDR2 is YFSETQ. The V gene lost 4 bases and the J gene lost 0 bases, with 7 bases spanning the gap. The CDR3 is 14 residues long. The CDR3 sequence is CASSGDANTGELFF. The CDR3 DNA follows: TGCGCCAGCAGCGGGGACGCGAACACCGGGGAGCTGTTTTTT.

The rearrangement joins TRBV19 to TRBJ1-5; 9 bases match TRBD1. The CDR3 loop spans 15 amino acids. Trimming took 3 bases from V and 4 from J; bases not matched to a gene: 4. Germline V gene data show CDR1 as LNHDA and CDR2 as SQIVND (reference sequence). CDR3 coding DNA: TGTGCCAGTAGTATGGGGACAGGGACAAATCAGCCCCAGCATTTT. Translation gives CASSMGTGTNQPQHF.

The CDR3 region has the DNA TGCGCCAGCAGCTTGGACATCTTGGGGACTGAAGCTTTCTTT. As protein: CASSLDILGTEAFF. The chain couples TRBV5-1 to TRBJ1-1; D gene uncertain. CDR3 length: 14 residues. CDR1 is SGHRS and CDR2 is YFSETQ in the germline V gene. V lost 0 bases and J lost 5, with 11 bases in between.

V is TRBV3-1 (or the pseudogene TRBV3-2) and J is TRBJ1-2, with D possibly being TRBD1 (6 bases). The CDR3 extends over 15 amino acids. Looked up from germline, CDR1 is LGHDT and CDR2 is YNNKEL (reference sequence). Trimming shortened V by 1 base and J by 7 bases, and 16 bases separated the two germline ends. CDR3 nucleotide sequence: TGTGCCAGCAGCCAAGCGGCAGGGGCCGGGTTTGGCTACACCTTC. Protein: CASSQAAGAGFGYTF.